This is a list of T cell receptor beta chains from one sample in a study of blood T cell repertoires in COVID-19. Profiled with immunoSEQ multiplex PCR; TCRdb holds only in-frame clones, not every one. In the table there are roughly 230,000 clones, 89% of which are singletons. The sequenced sample was peripheral blood. Receptors originate from a woman aged 40 to 49 who had recovered from COVID-19. CDR3s include the opening cysteine and the closing phenylalanine or tryptophan. Each record gives: V gene, D gene, clone size, J gene, CDR3 protein, CDR3 DNA. The D gene is left open where the match is weak. Some rows have no size entry. The others give once, few or many, or a class for an expanded clone.

>TRBV5-1|-|-|TRBJ2-2
CASSPGFPTGELFF
TGCGCCAGCAGCCCGGGATTTCCTACCGGGGAGCTGTTTTTT
>TRBV7-6|-|-|TRBJ2-2
CASRGDLGTGELFF
TGTGCCAGCAGGGGGGACTTAGGCACCGGGGAGCTGTTTTTT
>TRBV28|-|-|TRBJ1-5
CASGEPNQPQHF
TGTGCCAGCGGGGAGCCCAATCAGCCCCAGCATTTT
>TRBV3-1/TRBV3-2|-|-|TRBJ2-7
CASRPGLNLREQYF
TGTGCCAGCAGACCGGGACTCAACCTACGTGAGCAGTACTTC
>TRBV24-1|TRBD1|-|TRBJ2-5
CATSDSDREETQYF
TGTGCCACCAGTGACTCGGACAGGGAAGAGACCCAGTACTTC
>TRBV12-3/TRBV12-4|-|once|TRBJ1-2
CASSQGLNGYTF
TGTGCCAGCAGTCAAGGACTGAATGGCTACACCTTC
>TRBV30|TRBD2|-|TRBJ2-1
CAWSVRAGVGNEQFF
TGTGCCTGGAGTGTTCGAGCGGGGGTCGGCAATGAGCAGTTCTTC
>TRBV5-1|TRBD1|few|TRBJ1-2
CASSLGQGAGSYTF
TGCGCCAGCAGCTTGGGGCAGGGGGCTGGTAGCTACACCTTC
>TRBV5-1|-|once|TRBJ2-7
CASSTDRGGHEQYF
TGCGCCAGCAGCACCGACAGGGGAGGGCACGAGCAGTACTTC
>TRBV20-1|TRBD1|-|TRBJ1-5
CSASLPGGSQPQHF
TGCAGTGCTAGTTTGCCAGGGGGGTCTCAGCCCCAGCATTTT
>TRBV7-2|TRBD2|-|TRBJ2-1
CASSQGTSGNGEQFF
TGTGCCAGCAGCCAAGGGACTAGCGGGAACGGTGAGCAGTTCTTC
>TRBV16|-|-|TRBJ2-7
CASSQYEFATYEQYF
TGTGCCAGCAGCCAATACGAGTTCGCGACCTACGAGCAGTACTTC
>TRBV5-6|-|-|TRBJ1-2
CASSLWGTLGYTF
TGTGCCAGCAGCTTATGGGGGACACTTGGCTACACCTTC
>TRBV3-1/TRBV3-2|-|-|TRBJ2-5
CASSQSLTSKETQYF
TGTGCCAGCAGCCAATCCTTGACTAGTAAAGAGACCCAGTACTTC
>TRBV29-1|-|-|TRBJ2-1
CSGGPAGRSNEQFF
TGCAGCGGGGGGCCTGCGGGGAGAAGCAATGAGCAGTTCTTC
>TRBV7-2|TRBD2|-|TRBJ2-5
CASSLRLASETQYF
TGTGCCAGCAGCTTGAGACTAGCGTCGGAGACCCAGTACTTC
>TRBV3-1/TRBV3-2|-|once|TRBJ2-2
CASSQQLAAGELFF
TGTGCCAGCAGCCAGCAACTCGCGGCCGGGGAGCTGTTTTTT
>TRBV7-9|-|-|TRBJ1-2
CASSLSTGFAGGYTF
TGTGCCAGCAGTTTGTCTACAGGGTTCGCGGGTGGCTACACCTTC